The source of this T cell receptor beta chain is a study of blood T cell repertoires in COVID-19 (dated by TCRdb to about 2020). About the investigation overall: The collaborator samples originated in the United States, Italy and Spain and spanned the acute and convalescent phases of COVID-19. Subjects who had been exposed to COVID-19, were actively infected with it, or had recovered from it provided the deeply sampled blood TCRbeta repertoires that made up the dataset. The samples were drawn from the first 160 participants of the ongoing ImmuneRACE study and from over a thousand subjects provided by 6 global collaborators. A de-identified subject ID, COVID-19 status, age in years and sex were almost always included in the sample metadata. A freely available public database, intended as a resource for researchers studying the immune response to SARS-CoV-2, is where the repertoires were released. The prospective study material was composed of cDNA or gDNA derived from T cells, B-cell-depleted T cells, or PBMCs. Where available, HLA class I and class II types were obtained from metadata supplied by the sample provider rather than from assay-based typing. Overall study outcomes, separate from this receptor: Clinical and demographic metadata were provided uncurated, with the amount varying by source and participant.

This clone showed up just once. What this receptor recognizes is not known. Base-call qualities are not available, and no considerably larger clone is one nucleotide away. The collaborating institutions used their own protocols to collect whole blood in K2EDTA tubes. For TCRbeta analysis, collaborators shipped samples in one of three forms: frozen whole blood, isolated PBMCs, or DNA extracted from either of those sample types. CDR1 and CDR2 (SQVTM, ANQGSEA) derive from the germline V gene. The CDR3 runs 17 amino acids, cysteine and phenylalanine included. The CDR3 DNA has 51 bases and is translated from base 1. Germline trimming: 0 bases from V, 4 bases from J; junction bases outside gene matches: 10. TCRbeta CDR3 regions were amplified from genomic DNA using the immunoSEQ Assay, a bias-controlled multiplex PCR. Regarding the original processing steps: Nucleated cell counts per sample were estimated from amplification of reference gene primers within the assay. Sequence reads were collapsed and filtered to measure the absolute abundance of every unique TCRbeta CDR3 rearrangement. For each sample, productive Simpson clonality was calculated by taking the square root of Simpson's diversity index across productive rearrangements. TCRdb mirrors the immuneACCESS table, restricted to in-frame sequences. Some clones are absent from its copies; in checked studies, under half trace to an unresolved V gene, and the reason for the others is unknown. D and trimming were read from the DNA, whereas the V and J calls and clone size are those reported in that table. The sample includes roughly 81,000 clones, with around 91% observed a single time. The ten biggest clones cover roughly 2% of the sample.

Sequencing was carried out using peripheral blood. This TCR was sampled from a woman between 50 and 59 years old in a cohort sampled during active COVID-19. The V gene is TRBV29-1 and the J gene is TRBJ1-2; TRBD1 aligns with 11 central bases. The CDR3: CSVEDGLGTGGVYGYTF. The nucleotides read TGCAGCGTTGAAGATGGCCTTGGGACAGGGGGAGTCTATGGCTACACCTTC. The entire variable domain, with the stretches around the CDR3 drawn from the reference TRBV29-1 and TRBJ1-2 proteins, is SAVISQKPSRDICQRGTSLTIQCQVDSQVTMMFWYRQQPGQSLTLIATANQGSEATYESGFVIDKFPISRPNLTFSTLTVSNMSPEDSSIYLCSVEDGLGTGGVYGYTFGSGTRLTVV.